The 30 T cell receptor beta chains in this list originate from one sample, sequenced in a study of Ad26.COV2.S vaccination and SARS-CoV-2 variants. As to treatment: some 19 received Ad26.COV2.S at low or high dose, single or two shots; about 5 received placebo; per-sample allocation not given. It was on day 63 after the first vaccine or placebo injection that samples were taken. Profiling relied on immunoSEQ multiplex PCR, and the TCRdb table lists in-frame clones only, not all of them. The sample carries approximately 480,000 clones, roughly nine tenths recorded once. This specimen was peripheral blood, taken in a trial of Ad26.COV2.S vaccine versus placebo. Every receptor here comes from a person aged 18-60 years who received the Ad26.COV2.S COVID-19 vaccine or a placebo.

The rearrangement joins TRBV24-1 to TRBJ2-1; perhaps TRBD2 as D (6 bases). From germline, CDR1 is KGHDR and CDR2 SFDVKD. The CDR3 totals 16 residues. V lost 3 bases to trimming and J lost 4 bases, with 15 bases between them. The CDR3 reads CATSDARDLRYNEQFF. CDR3 sequence (DNA): TGTGCCACCAGTGATGCCAGGGACTTAAGATACAATGAGCAGTTCTTC.

This clone was recorded a few times. This chain joins TRBV7-2 and TRBJ1-2; no clear D. The germline V gene has CDR1 SGHTA and CDR2 FQGNSA. V was cut by 0 bases and J by 1 base, with 15 bases left in between. There are 17 residues in the CDR3. In DNA, the CDR3 is TGTGCCAGCAGCTTAGCGCTAAGGAATTTGATTAACTATGGCTACACCTTC. Translating gives CASSLALRNLINYGYTF.

This chain uses TRBV29-1 with TRBJ2-7, with 7 bases aligning to TRBD2. This CDR3 has 12 residues. With V trimmed by 7 bases and J by 0 bases, 3 bases remained unmatched. Germline CDR1 SQVTM, CDR2 ANQGSEA. CDR3 in DNA: TGCAGCGCTCTAGCGGACTCCTACGAGCAGTACTTC. Protein: CSALADSYEQYF.

This clone occurred once. This sequence joins TRBV10-3 and TRBJ2-5; 10 positions match TRBD1. CDR3 size: 14 residues. V dropped 4 bases and J dropped 4; count of bases not matched to a gene: 3. CDR1 ENHRY and CDR2 SYGVKD come from the germline V gene. The chain's CDR3 is CAISGQGAGETQYF. The CDR3 bases are TGTGCCATCAGTGGACAGGGGGCGGGAGAGACCCAGTACTTC.

The chain joins TRBV28 to TRBJ1-4, with 7 bases aligning to TRBD1. The length of the CDR3 is 15 residues. V trimming: 5 bases; J trimming: 7 bases; junction bases outside the gene matches: 10. Looked up from germline, CDR1 is MDHEN and CDR2 is SYDVKM. The CDR3 DNA is TGTGCCAGCAGTCAACCGAGGGGGCTGGTTGAAAAACTGTTTTTT. Protein: CASSQPRGLVEKLFF.

This chain links TRBV5-1 with TRBJ2-5; D gene unclear. V dropped 2 bases and J dropped 5 bases, with 19 bases sitting between them. Per germline, CDR1 SGHRS and CDR2 YFSETQ. The CDR3 length is 16 residues. CDR3 sequence: CASSLYTAGPRETQYF. DNA for the CDR3: TGCGCCAGCAGCTTATACACGGCCGGGCCGAGGGAGACCCAGTACTTC.

The chain has TRBV19 and TRBJ1-2; D perhaps matches TRBD1 (5 bases). Germline V gene lookup returns CDR1 LNHDA and CDR2 SQIVND (reference sequence). The CDR3 has 14 residues. Deletions cut 5 bases from V and 5 bases from J, with 15 bases between. The CDR3 loop is CASSVGADSYGYTF. For the CDR3, the DNA is TGTGCCAGTAGTGTCGGGGCTGACAGTTATGGCTACACCTTC.

V and J are TRBV10-3 and TRBJ1-1; 11 nucleotides line up with TRBD1. With 7 bases clipped from V and 10 bases from J, the junction kept 11 bases outside the gene matches. The CDR3 covers 14 residues. The germline V gene has CDR1 ENHRY and CDR2 SYGVKD. CDR3 nucleotide sequence: TGTGCCATCACCCAGGCGGGACAGGGGGAGGCAGCTTTCTTT. It translates to CAITQAGQGEAAFF.

The genes are TRBV7-3 and TRBJ2-3; possibly TRBD1 or TRBD2 for D (5 bases each). Germline V CDR1 and CDR2: SGHTA, FQGTGA. This CDR3 contains 14 residues. The germline V and J ends were trimmed by 8 bases and 6 bases, with 18 bases remaining between them. The CDR3 protein is CASAGARDADTQYF. CDR3 DNA: TGTGCCAGCGCTGGGGCCCGGGACGCCGATACGCAGTATTTT.

The rearrangement links TRBV30 to TRBJ2-7; a weak D match, TRBD2 (5 bases). Germline V gene lookup returns CDR1 GTSNPN and CDR2 SVGIG (reference sequence). The CDR3 runs 13 residues. V gave up 0 bases and J gave up 0 bases, with 6 bases separating them. In nucleotides, the CDR3 is TGTGCCTGGAGTGTAGGACTCTCCTACGAGCAGTACTTC. Translating gives CAWSVGLSYEQYF.

V and J are TRBV19 and TRBJ2-5, with D possibly TRBD2 on 6 matching bases. V was cut by 5 bases and J by 4 bases, with 11 bases left in between. The CDR3 has 13 residues. Germline V gives CDR1 LNHDA, CDR2 SQIVND (reference sequence). The CDR3 here is CASSLGLTETQYF. CDR3 DNA sequence: TGTGCCAGTAGTCTCGGACTAACAGAGACCCAGTACTTC.

The genes are TRBV28 and TRBJ1-5, with 8 bases lining up with TRBD1. Per the germline V gene, CDR1 is MDHEN and CDR2 is SYDVKM. V trimming: 10 bases; J trimming: 4 bases; junction bases outside the gene matches: 9. The CDR3 has 14 residues. CDR3 loop: CAIEGQGQNQPQHF. CDR3 DNA sequence: TGTGCCATCGAAGGACAGGGTCAAAATCAGCCCCAGCATTTT.

This chain uses TRBV10-3 with TRBJ1-1, with D unclear. CDR1 and CDR2 from the germline V gene are ENHRY and SYGVKD. V shed 2 bases and J shed 4 bases, with 2 bases lying between them. There are 11 residues in the CDR3. CDR3 in DNA: TGTGCCATCAGTGAGCTCACTGAAGCTTTCTTT. Encoded protein: CAISELTEAFF.

Here the CDR3 reads CASSLAGTTSYEQYF. The CDR3 region has the DNA TGTGCCAGCAGCTTAGCAGGGACTACTTCCTACGAGCAGTACTTC. The J gene is TRBJ2-7, the V gene TRBV7-2; 7 bases fit TRBD2. Germline CDR1 is SGHTA and CDR2 is FQGNSA. V lost 0 bases to trimming and J lost 1 base; unmatched junction nucleotides: 3. The length of the CDR3 is 15 residues.

As DNA, the CDR3 is TGTGCCAGCAGACGGGAGGGAGGACTAGCGGGAGGGCCCGGATTCTTC. Protein: CASRREGGLAGGPGFF. The chain joins TRBV11-2 to TRBJ2-1; TRBD2 matches 15 bases. V was pared by 6 bases and J by 16 bases, with 16 bases of the junction left unmatched. The germline V gene has CDR1 SGHAT and CDR2 FQNNGV. The CDR3 spans 16 residues.

The chain links TRBV2 to TRBJ2-1, with 7 bases identical to TRBD1. The CDR3 runs to 14 residues. Unmatched junction bases numbered 10, after V lost 5 bases and J lost 9 bases. CDR1 is SNHLY and CDR2 is FYNNEI in the germline V gene. CDR3 DNA sequence: TGTGCCAGCAGTTCCGGGCCAGGGGACAGTGAGCAGTTCTTC. It encodes CASSSGPGDSEQFF.

V gene TRBV5-4 combines with J gene TRBJ2-1, with D maybe TRBD2 (6 bases). This CDR3 spans 16 amino acids. Trimming stripped 0 bases from V and 8 bases from J, with 18 bases between. Germline values: CDR1 SGHNT, CDR2 YYREEE (reference sequence). The CDR3 DNA sequence: TGTGCCAGCAGCTTGGCCCTCGGGGGATCCTATGATGAGCAGTTCTTC. Its protein is CASSLALGGSYDEQFF.

This chain connects TRBV11-2 to TRBJ2-1; a possible D gene is TRBD2 (5 bases). CDR1 is SGHAT and CDR2 is FQNNGV in the germline V gene. The CDR3 sequence is 15 residues long. Trimming removed 4 bases at V and 5 bases at J, with 15 bases between. CDR3 coding DNA: TGTGCCAGCAGCTCACTAGATGGCGGAAACAATGAGCAGTTCTTC. Translating it yields CASSSLDGGNNEQFF.

This clone was seen more than once but under ten times. The chain joins TRBV5-6 to TRBJ1-4; D unclear. V shed 5 bases and J shed 10 bases, with 12 bases lying between them. The CDR3 has 12 residues. Germline CDR1 SGHDT, CDR2 YYEEEE. The DNA of the CDR3 is TGTGCCAGCAGTTTACGGGAGGGAAAACTGTTTTTT. It yields the protein CASSLREGKLFF.

The V call is TRBV5-6, the J call TRBJ1-2; D might be TRBD1 (5 bases). The germline V gene has CDR1 SGHDT and CDR2 YYEEEE. Trimming cost V 0 bases and J 4 bases, with 16 bases left between them. The CDR3 extends over 16 amino acids. The CDR3 DNA is TGTGCCAGCAGCTTGGTAACAGGTGTGGAGGCCTATGGCTACACCTTC. It translates to CASSLVTGVEAYGYTF. Complete variable domain (other parts from reference TRBV5-6 and TRBJ1-2): DAGVTQSPTHLIKTRGQQVTLRCSPKSGHDTVSWYQQALGQGPQFIFQYYEEEERQRGNFPDRFSGHQFPNYSSELNVNALLLGDSALYLCASSLVTGVEAYGYTFGSGTRLTVV.

As for this clone: The sample holds other DNA sequences that translate to the same CDR3. The chain employs TRBV6-5 and TRBJ1-1, with a possible D match to TRBD1 (6 bases). Germline values: CDR1 MNHEY, CDR2 SVGAGI. The V end was cut by 0 bases, the J end by 0 bases, with 8 bases between. The CDR3 covers 15 residues. CDR3 DNA sequence: TGTGCCAGCAGTTACTCTACAGGGTTGAACACTGAAGCTTTCTTT. Protein: CASSYSTGLNTEAFF.

The rearrangement joins TRBV6-2 or TRBV6-3 to TRBJ2-1, with TRBD2 identical over 9 bases. Germline CDR1 MNHEY, CDR2 SVGEGT. The J segment lost 8 bases and the V segment lost 6 bases, leaving 8 bases of the junction unmatched. The CDR3 loop spans 14 amino acids. CDR3 sequence: CASSNVAGAYEQFF. The CDR3 DNA reads TGTGCCAGCAGCAACGTAGCGGGAGCTTATGAGCAGTTCTTC.

The chain joins TRBV6-2 or TRBV6-3 to TRBJ2-5; 8 bases agree with TRBD1. The CDR3 runs 16 residues. Losses at the gene ends were 2 bases for V and 0 bases for J; bases not matched to a gene: 5. Germline CDR1 MNHEY, CDR2 SVGEGT. The CDR3 coding sequence is TGTGCCAGCAGTTACCGGACAGGGAAGTACCAAGAGACCCAGTACTTC. Its protein product is CASSYRTGKYQETQYF.

This chain links TRBV12-3 or TRBV12-4 with TRBJ1-6, with 7 bases that match TRBD1. This CDR3 has 13 residues. The ends lost 6 bases at V and 10 bases at J; junction bases unmatched: 6. The CDR3 protein is CASREQGKSPLHF. DNA for the CDR3: TGTGCCAGCAGAGAACAGGGGAAATCACCCCTCCACTTT.

The table lists this clone with a count of one. This chain connects TRBV24-1 to TRBJ1-2; D call uncertain. Germline loops: CDR1 KGHDR, CDR2 SFDVKD. The CDR3 extends over 15 amino acids. With 5 bases removed from V and 4 bases from J, the gap between germline ends came to 16 bases. The CDR3 reads CATSVPGASPYGYTF. As DNA, the CDR3 is TGTGCCACCAGTGTCCCGGGTGCGAGCCCCTATGGCTACACCTTC.

The rearrangement joins TRBV5-1 to TRBJ2-1, with D possibly being TRBD1 (6 bases). The CDR3 has 15 amino acids. V lost 1 base, J lost 8 bases, and 16 bases lay in between. CDR1 is SGHRS, CDR2 YFSETQ, per germline. CDR3 amino acids: CASSLSTGQWDEQFF. The CDR3 nucleotides are TGCGCCAGCAGCTTGTCAACGGGACAATGGGATGAGCAGTTCTTC.

In its sample, this clone was seen once. This chain uses TRBV19 with TRBJ1-4, with TRBD1 identical over 7 bases. The ends lost 4 bases at V and 3 bases at J; junction bases unmatched: 8. CDR1 and CDR2 from the germline V gene are LNHDA and SQIVND (reference sequence). CDR3 length: 16 residues. CDR3 DNA: TGTGCCAGTAGTACTTTCCAGGGGGGCTCTAATGAAAAACTGTTTTTT. It specifies CASSTFQGGSNEKLFF.

The rearrangement links TRBV6-2 or TRBV6-3 to TRBJ2-7; D possibly uses TRBD1 or TRBD2 (5 bases each). V lost 6 bases to trimming and J lost 2 bases, with 11 bases between them. The CDR3 has 13 residues. Germline V gene sequence: CDR1 MNHEY, CDR2 SVGEGT. CDR3 loop: CASSQGPTYEQYF. CDR3 nucleotides: TGTGCCAGCAGCCAGGGACCGACCTACGAGCAGTACTTC.

The V and J genes are TRBV28 and TRBJ1-5, with D maybe TRBD1 (5 bases). Trimming removed 2 bases from V and 14 bases from J, with 13 bases in between. Germline CDR1 is MDHEN and CDR2 is SYDVKM. The CDR3 runs 12 residues. CDR3 coding DNA: TGTGCCAGCAGTTTAGGGCAGGGCGGAAAGCATTTT. Translated, it gives CASSLGQGGKHF.

The rearrangement joins TRBV6-1 to TRBJ2-2; 10 bases are shared with TRBD2. V shed 0 bases, J shed 7 bases, and the junction held 2 bases outside the gene matches. This CDR3 contains 15 residues. The germline CDR1 and CDR2 sequences are MNHNS and SASEGT. In nucleotides, the CDR3 is TGTGCCAGCAGTGAAGCGGCTAGCGGGAGCGGGGAGCTGTTTTTT. It translates to CASSEAASGSGELFF.